This TCR beta chain was observed in a study of T cell responses to AZD1222 COVID-19 vaccine. The CDR3 totals 14 residues. Germline values: CDR1 MGHDK, CDR2 SYGVNS. Between the trimmed V and J ends, which lost 0 bases and 0 bases, there was a span of 3 bases. Comments on this clone: The target antigen is unknown.

Produced via immunoSEQ multiplex PCR; TCRdb's table is partial and in-frame only. The profile shows around 100,000 clones, 90% of them singletons. Overall study results and limits: As reported, nearly half of all spike-specific TCRs target variant regions that are unmutated. Spike-wide vaccine-associated CD4 TCRs dominated at 160-218 and 743-854.

This chain uses TRBV25-1 with TRBJ1-5; D gene ambiguous. The origin of this receptor is an adult in good health. The specimen was peripheral blood, collected on day 0 of AZD1222 vaccination. The CDR3 sequence: CASSEYRSNQPQHF. CDR3 nucleotides: TGTGCCAGCAGTGAATATCGTAGCAATCAGCCCCAGCATTTT. Combining the CDR3 with reference TRBV25-1 and TRBJ1-5 gives the whole variable domain EADIYQTPRYLVIGTGKKITLECSQTMGHDKMYWYQQDPGMELHLIHYSYGVNSTEKGDLSSESTVSRIRTEHFPLTLESARPSHTSQYLCASSEYRSNQPQHFGDGTRLSIL.